One and the same sample provided the 28 T cell receptor beta chains below, sequenced in a study of blood T cell repertoires in COVID-19. Method: immunoSEQ multiplex PCR; TCRdb's copy keeps in-frame clones and lacks some. Among about 440,000 clones, around 88% were seen once, and the ten largest hold roughly 12%. The sample comprised peripheral blood. These receptors all come from a woman between 45 and 65 years old with COVID-19, enrolled during active disease.

This chain uses TRBV19 with TRBJ2-2, with 8 bases identical to TRBD1. V shed 10 bases and J 5 bases; nucleotides not matched to a gene: 12. This CDR3 has 15 amino acids. In germline, CDR1 is LNHDA, CDR2 SQIVND (reference sequence). The chain's CDR3 is CAIRGGRGLTGELFF. CDR3 nucleotide sequence: TGTGCCATCCGAGGGGGCAGGGGGCTAACCGGGGAGCTGTTTTTT.

This chain connects TRBV30 to TRBJ1-5; TRBD1 matches at 8 bases. This CDR3 has 13 amino acids. The germline V gene encodes CDR1 GTSNPN and CDR2 SVGIG (reference sequence). The ends lost 1 base at V and 4 bases at J; junction bases unmatched: 0. Written as DNA, the CDR3 is TGTGCCTGGAGTGGGGACAGGAATCAGCCCCAGCATTTT. Translating gives CAWSGDRNQPQHF.

The genes are TRBV5-1 and TRBJ2-3; TRBD2 is a possible D gene (6 bases). Trimming took off 4 bases at V and 4 bases at J, with 16 bases between the two ends. Germline V CDR1 and CDR2: SGHRS, YFSETQ. The CDR3 consists of 15 residues. In nucleotides, the CDR3 is TGCGCCAGCAGCCTGGAGGGGCGGAGCTCAGATACGCAGTATTTT. It encodes CASSLEGRSSDTQYF. Full variable domain (outside the CDR3, taken from reference TRBV5-1 and TRBJ2-3): KAGVTQTPRYLIKTRGQQVTLSCSPISGHRSVSWYQQTPGQGLQFLFEYFSETQRNKGNFPGRFSGRQFSNSRSEMNVSTLELGDSALYLCASSLEGRSSDTQYFGPGTRLTVL.

This clone was recorded once. The chain employs TRBV6-1 and TRBJ1-2; D gene ambiguous. Trimming left V 0 bases short and J 4 bases short, with 6 bases between. There are 13 residues in the CDR3. Germline V gene lookup returns CDR1 MNHNS and CDR2 SASEGT. CDR3 protein: CASSEARGYGYTF. Here the CDR3 DNA reads TGTGCCAGCAGTGAAGCCCGGGGCTATGGCTACACCTTC.

The genes are TRBV3-1 (or the pseudogene TRBV3-2) and TRBJ1-6; the D is unclear. Germline lookup yields CDR1 LGHDT and CDR2 YNNKEL (reference sequence). The CDR3 contains 13 residues. Trimming left V 0 bases short and J 8 bases short, with 5 bases between. The CDR3 DNA reads as TGTGCCAGCAGCCAAGATCTAGATTCACCCCTCCACTTT. Protein sequence: CASSQDLDSPLHF.

This sequence joins TRBV10-3 and TRBJ1-2, with 10 bases that match TRBD1. Germline lookup yields CDR1 ENHRY and CDR2 SYGVKD. Trimming took 2 bases from V and 6 from J; bases not matched to a gene: 0. The CDR3 has 13 amino acids. The CDR3 loop is CAISEGTGDGYTF. The DNA of the CDR3 is TGTGCCATCAGTGAGGGGACAGGGGATGGCTACACCTTC.

This clone showed up just once. The chain uses TRBV29-1 and TRBJ1-5; 9 nucleotides match TRBD1. The J segment lost 9 bases and the V segment lost 4 bases, leaving 7 bases of the junction unmatched. Germline V gene data show CDR1 as SQVTM and CDR2 as ANQGSEA. The CDR3 spans 13 residues. This CDR3 reads CSVGGDREGPQHF. The CDR3 DNA sequence: TGCAGCGTTGGGGGGGACAGGGAAGGGCCCCAGCATTTT.

J is TRBJ1-6 and V is TRBV9; D perhaps matches TRBD1 (6 bases). The CDR3 is made up of 16 amino acids. Trimming removed 3 bases at V and 4 bases at J, with 14 bases between. Germline loops: CDR1 SGDLS, CDR2 YYNGEE. The chain's CDR3 is CASSATGQIYNSPLHF. Here the CDR3 DNA reads TGTGCCAGCAGCGCCACCGGACAGATTTATAATTCACCCCTCCACTTT.

J is TRBJ1-5 and V is TRBV2; 10 bases agree with TRBD1. The CDR3 loop spans 16 amino acids. The junction had 10 bases not matched to a gene; V was cut back by 4 bases and J by 7 bases. Germline CDR1 and CDR2: SNHLY and FYNNEI. The chain's CDR3 is CASSGSGTGVIQPQHF. Written as DNA, the CDR3 is TGTGCCAGCAGTGGGTCCGGGACAGGGGTTATCCAGCCCCAGCATTTT.

The chain recombines TRBV14 with TRBJ2-7; D perhaps matches TRBD1 (6 bases). The germline CDR1 and CDR2 sequences are SGHDN and FVKESK. With 4 bases removed from V and 4 bases from J, the gap between germline ends came to 14 bases. The CDR3 spans 14 residues. The DNA for the CDR3 is TGTGCCAGCAGCCCCGCCCTGGACAGTTACGAGCAGTACTTC. It codes for CASSPALDSYEQYF. The entire variable domain, with the rest obtained from reference TRBV14 and TRBJ2-7, is as follows: EAGVTQFPSHSVIEKGQTVTLRCDPISGHDNLYWYRRVMGKEIKFLLHFVKESKQDESGMPNNRFLAERTGGTYSTLKVQPAELEDSGVYFCASSPALDSYEQYFGPGTRLTVT.

The chain links TRBV19 to TRBJ2-2; 7 bases align to TRBD1. With 5 bases clipped from V and 7 bases from J, the junction kept 7 bases outside the gene matches. The CDR3 loop spans 14 amino acids. Germline CDR1 reads LNHDA; CDR2 reads SQIVND (reference sequence). The CDR3 region has the DNA TGTGCCAGTAGTTGGGACAGAGTTAACGGGGAGCTGTTTTTT. This codes for CASSWDRVNGELFF.

The chain uses TRBV9 and TRBJ2-1; TRBD1 aligns across 7 bases. CDR1 and CDR2 (germline): SGDLS, YYNGEE. This CDR3 comprises 15 residues. Unmatched junction bases numbered 6, after V lost 4 bases and J lost 2 bases. DNA of the CDR3: TGTGCCAGCAGCCAACTGACAGGGACCTACAATGAGCAGTTCTTC. This translates into CASSQLTGTYNEQFF.

The chain uses TRBV30 and TRBJ2-1; D is possibly TRBD1 (6 bases). CDR1 and CDR2 from the germline V gene are GTSNPN and SVGIG (reference sequence). The CDR3 length is 11 residues. V lost 5 bases and J lost 9, with 11 bases in between. The CDR3 DNA reads as TGTGCCTGGGGACAGAATTTTGAGCAGTTCTTC. This codes for CAWGQNFEQFF.

The genes are TRBV9 and TRBJ1-2; D unresolved. The germline V and J ends were trimmed by 3 bases and 7 bases, with 13 bases remaining between them. CDR1 and CDR2 from the germline V gene are SGDLS and YYNGEE. The CDR3 is made up of 13 amino acids. CDR3 loop: CASSATPGSGYTF. In nucleotides, the CDR3 is TGTGCCAGCAGCGCGACCCCGGGGAGTGGCTACACCTTC.

V usage is TRBV6-4 and J usage is TRBJ2-1, with TRBD1 as a possible D gene (6 bases). V was cut by 10 bases and J by 7 bases, with 17 bases left in between. There are 13 residues in the CDR3. Germline V lookup: CDR1 MRHNA, CDR2 SNTAGT. The CDR3 loop is CAILQGGKNEQFF. CDR3 bases: TGTGCCATCTTACAGGGTGGGAAAAATGAGCAGTTCTTC.

This chain uses TRBV19 with TRBJ1-6; 8 positions agree with TRBD1. The CDR3 extends over 13 amino acids. V lost 9 bases, J lost 9 bases, and 7 bases stayed unmatched. In germline, CDR1 is LNHDA, CDR2 SQIVND (reference sequence). The CDR3, as DNA: TGTGCCAGCAGGGGGCCCCCCTCTTCACCCCTCCACTTT. Translated, it gives CASRGPPSSPLHF.

As concerns this clone: The sample contains more than one DNA sequence encoding this CDR3. This chain joins TRBV11-2 and TRBJ2-7, with a possible D match to TRBD2 (6 bases). Trimming took 3 bases from V and 1 from J, leaving 7 bases between them. The CDR3 is 13 amino acids. Germline V lookup: CDR1 SGHAT, CDR2 FQNNGV. The CDR3 spells CASSLGGSYEQYF. CDR3 DNA: TGTGCCAGCAGCTTGGGGGGATCCTACGAGCAGTACTTC.

The CDR3 loop reads CASSPDSLFYGYTF. The CDR3 DNA reads TGTGCCAGCAGCCCCGACAGCCTTTTCTATGGCTACACCTTC. The V and J genes are TRBV7-9 and TRBJ1-2; D is possibly TRBD1 (5 bases). Germline V gene data show CDR1 as SEHNR and CDR2 as FQNEAQ (reference sequence). Trimming cost V 5 bases and J 4 bases, with 14 bases left between them. The CDR3 loop spans 14 amino acids.

The V and J genes are TRBV20-1 and TRBJ1-2; D uncertain. CDR1 is DFQATT and CDR2 is SNEGSKA in the germline V gene (reference sequence). This CDR3 spans 14 amino acids. V dropped 5 bases and J dropped 0 bases, with 13 bases sitting between them. The CDR3 sequence: CSAGGDMANYGYTF. CDR3 in DNA: TGCAGTGCTGGTGGTGACATGGCTAACTATGGCTACACCTTC.

This CDR3 reads CASSLDFWGQGAEAFF. The CDR3 DNA reads as TGTGCCAGCAGCTTGGATTTTTGGGGGCAGGGCGCTGAAGCTTTCTTT. The rearrangement links TRBV7-9 to TRBJ1-1; tentative D call: TRBD1 (6 bases). Germline CDR1 reads SEHNR; CDR2 reads FQNEAQ (reference sequence). The ends were cut back, 3 bases at V and 6 bases at J, with 20 bases in the middle. The CDR3 covers 16 residues.

The chain joins TRBV5-4 to TRBJ2-1, with TRBD1 matching over 10 bases. The germline gives CDR1 SGHNT, CDR2 YYREEE (reference sequence). With V trimmed by 2 bases and J by 15 bases, 11 bases remained unmatched. The CDR3 spans 14 residues. This chain's CDR3 is CASSLVFGTGEVFF. DNA for the CDR3: TGTGCCAGCAGCTTAGTATTTGGGACAGGGGAAGTGTTCTTC.

The V and J genes are TRBV4-1 and TRBJ2-7, with TRBD1 matching 9 bases. The CDR3 spans 16 residues. Trimming removed 4 bases from V and 1 base from J; junction bases left unmatched: 8. Germline CDR1 is MGHRA and CDR2 is YSYEKL. The CDR3 coding sequence is TGCGCCAGCAGCCCGTCCACCGGGACAGGGTCCTACGAGCAGTACTTC. The encoded protein is CASSPSTGTGSYEQYF.

In this sample, this clone turned up once. V usage is TRBV7-9 and J usage is TRBJ2-7; 7 nucleotides align to TRBD1. Germline V gives CDR1 SEHNR, CDR2 FQNEAQ (reference sequence). After removal of 5 bases from V and 4 bases from J, the junction contained 8 bases not matched to a gene. The CDR3 contains 14 residues. CDR3 loop: CASSRSTGKYEQYF. CDR3 sequence (DNA): TGTGCCAGCAGCCGGTCGACAGGGAAGTACGAGCAGTACTTC. The full variable domain, completed using reference TRBV7-9 and TRBJ2-7, is DTGVSQNPRHKITKRGQNVTFRCDPISEHNRLYWYRQTLGQGPEFLTYFQNEAQLEKSRLLSDRFSAERPKGSFSTLEIQRTEQGDSAMYLCASSRSTGKYEQYFGPGTRLTVT.

J is TRBJ2-7 and V is TRBV2; D remains ambiguous. CDR1 and CDR2 from the germline V gene are SNHLY and FYNNEI. V gave up 2 bases and J gave up 0 bases, with 11 bases separating them. This CDR3 region has 15 residues. The CDR3 loop reads CASSEWAQSSYEQYF. In nucleotides, the CDR3 is TGTGCCAGCAGTGAATGGGCGCAGAGCTCCTACGAGCAGTACTTC.

V is TRBV27 and J is TRBJ2-5, with 8 bases lining up with TRBD2. CDR3 size: 16 residues. Trimming removed 5 bases from V and 5 bases from J; junction bases left unmatched: 13. Germline CDR1 is MNHEY and CDR2 is SMNVEV (reference sequence). CDR3 loop: CASSPNPGGAGETQYF. Written as DNA, the CDR3 is TGTGCCAGCAGTCCCAATCCGGGGGGGGCCGGTGAGACCCAGTACTTC.

DNA for the CDR3: TGCAGCGCAGGCCAGGGGTGGGGCACTGAAGCTTTCTTT. Translation: CSAGQGWGTEAFF. This chain joins TRBV29-1 and TRBJ1-1; tentatively, D is TRBD1 (6 bases). The CDR3 runs 13 residues. The germline V gene has CDR1 SQVTM and CDR2 ANQGSEA. Trimming cost V 7 bases and J 4 bases, with 16 bases left between them.

The chain has TRBV5-1 and TRBJ2-3; D remains ambiguous. The CDR3 contains 14 residues. The V gene lost 4 bases and the J gene lost 5 bases, with 14 bases spanning the gap. Germline V gene data show CDR1 as SGHRS and CDR2 as YFSETQ. In nucleotides, the CDR3 is TGCGCCAGCAGCCTGAGTGGAGCAGAAGATACGCAGTATTTT. Amino acids: CASSLSGAEDTQYF.

In DNA, the CDR3 is TGTGCCAGCAGTTTCGACGGGAGCTCCTACAATGAGCAGTTCTTC. Protein product: CASSFDGSSYNEQFF. The chain is built from TRBV27 and TRBJ2-1; perhaps TRBD2 as D (6 bases). This CDR3 contains 15 residues. Germline assignment: CDR1 MNHEY and CDR2 SMNVEV (reference sequence). Trimming cost V 3 bases and J 0 bases, with 9 bases left between them.